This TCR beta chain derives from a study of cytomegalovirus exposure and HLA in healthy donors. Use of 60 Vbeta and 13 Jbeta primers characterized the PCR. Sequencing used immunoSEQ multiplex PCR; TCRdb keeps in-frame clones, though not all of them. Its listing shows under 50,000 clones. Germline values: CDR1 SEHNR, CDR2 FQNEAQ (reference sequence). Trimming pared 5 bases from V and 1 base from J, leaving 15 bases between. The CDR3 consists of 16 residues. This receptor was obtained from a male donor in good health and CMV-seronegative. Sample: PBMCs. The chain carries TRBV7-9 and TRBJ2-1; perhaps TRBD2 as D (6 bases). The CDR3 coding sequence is TGTGCCAGCAGCCAAGGTGCGGGGCTATCCTACAATGAGCAGTTCTTC. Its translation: CASSQGAGLSYNEQFF.